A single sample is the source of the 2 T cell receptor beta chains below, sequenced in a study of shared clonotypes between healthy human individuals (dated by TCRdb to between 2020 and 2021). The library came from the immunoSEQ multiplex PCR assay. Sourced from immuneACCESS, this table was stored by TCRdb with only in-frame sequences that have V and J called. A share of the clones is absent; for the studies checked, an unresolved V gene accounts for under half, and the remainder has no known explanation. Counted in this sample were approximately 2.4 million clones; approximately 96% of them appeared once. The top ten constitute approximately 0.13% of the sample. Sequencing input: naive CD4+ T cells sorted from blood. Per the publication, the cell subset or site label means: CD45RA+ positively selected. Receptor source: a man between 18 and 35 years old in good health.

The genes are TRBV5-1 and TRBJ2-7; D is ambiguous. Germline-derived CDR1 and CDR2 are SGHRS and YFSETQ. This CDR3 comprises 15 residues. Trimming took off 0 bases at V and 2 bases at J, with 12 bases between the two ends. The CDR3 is CASSLVTVSPYEQYF. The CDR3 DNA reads TGCGCCAGCAGCTTGGTTACAGTGTCCCCCTACGAGCAGTACTTC. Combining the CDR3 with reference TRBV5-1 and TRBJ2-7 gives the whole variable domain KAGVTQTPRYLIKTRGQQVTLSCSPISGHRSVSWYQQTPGQGLQFLFEYFSETQRNKGNFPGRFSGRQFSNSRSEMNVSTLELGDSALYLCASSLVTVSPYEQYFGPGTRLTVT.

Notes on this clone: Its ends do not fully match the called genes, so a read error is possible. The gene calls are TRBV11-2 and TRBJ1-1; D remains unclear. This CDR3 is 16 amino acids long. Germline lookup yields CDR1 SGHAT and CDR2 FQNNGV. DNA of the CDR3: TGTGCCAGCAGCTTAAGTAGGGCTGGGGTGAACGCTGAAGCTTTCTTT. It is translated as CASSLSRAGVNAEAFF.